This T cell receptor beta chain was identified in a study of post-analysis software for immune sequencing data. On the study more broadly: The disease courses spanned relapsing-remitting, secondary progressive and progressive-relapsing forms of multiple sclerosis.

The V segment lost 1 base and the J segment 2 bases; nucleotides outside the gene matches: 1. This CDR3 has 14 residues. Germline loops: CDR1 SEHNR, CDR2 FQNEAQ (reference sequence). Unique molecular identifiers had been added to the TCR beta cDNA libraries. The authors obtained roughly 0.5 million cDNA molecules from roughly 1 to 10 million T cells. TCRdb redid the calling of the PCR reads with MiXCR, one entry per CDR3 protein. The table includes about 540,000 distinct CDR3 sequences, approximately 31% detected once. The study's findings and limits: Batch-matched samples strongly co-clustered by F measure. Among multiple sclerosis patients, normalized Chao1 diversity was significantly below that of controls. TRBV5-6, TRBV5-1 and TRBV20-1 were among five TRBV segments more frequent in patients than controls.

This clonotype has more than one count but fewer than ten. What it binds is unknown. The rearrangement uses TRBV7-9 and TRBJ1-2; 7 nucleotides agree with TRBD1. This TCR derives from a girl aged 2 to 17 with multiple sclerosis. Sequenced: blood. CDR3 coding DNA: TGTGCCAGCAGCTTAGAACAGGGGAACTATGGCTACACCTTC. Amino acid sequence: CASSLEQGNYGYTF.